The 17 T cell receptor beta chains listed next were all sequenced from one sample in a study of human T cells and chemical hapten exposure (dated by TCRdb to the early 2020s). The library was generated by RACE. TCRdb lists the instrument as NextSeq 500. Clones were called with MiXCR by TCRdb after fastp trimmed the public reads at Q25, and only in-frame beta chains were retained. Entries are consolidated by CDR3 protein sequence, retaining the most common genes and DNA. Here the sample has about 80,000 distinct CDR3 sequences; 14% occur a single time. The top ten hold roughly 4.5% of the sample. The meaning of the sample's time point label: pre-sensitization, week 0. The sample's treatment or condition, from its label and the paper: therapeutic diphenylcyclopropenone sensitization with weekly scalp DPC. The specimen was whole blood, collected in connection with sensitization to the hapten diphenylcyclopropenone (DPC). These receptors were obtained from a woman between 50 and 59 years old with alopecia areata. Some clones in this sample may be carry-over from other donors' samples.

The chain links TRBV29-1 to TRBJ1-1; maybe TRBD1 (5 bases). Germline lookup yields CDR1 SQVTM and CDR2 ANQGSEA. V was shortened by 4 bases and J by 1 base, with 10 bases between the two germline ends. The CDR3 length is 13 residues. The CDR3 region is CSVGVGGNTEAFF. The CDR3 DNA is TGCAGCGTTGGAGTCGGGGGGAACACTGAAGCTTTCTTT.

This clonotype was observed a few times. The V call is TRBV30, the J call TRBJ1-5; 8 bases are shared with TRBD1. J was trimmed by 5 bases and V by 1 base; bases with no gene match: 7. Germline V CDR1 and CDR2: GTSNPN, SVGIG (reference sequence). The CDR3 totals 15 residues. The CDR3 region is CAWSAQGAFHQPQHF. The CDR3 DNA is TGTGCCTGGAGTGCTCAGGGGGCATTTCATCAGCCCCAGCATTTT.

The chain uses TRBV7-2 and TRBJ2-1; D gene unclear. Per germline, CDR1 SGHTA and CDR2 FQGNSA. This CDR3 has 11 amino acids. V lost 2 bases to trimming and J lost 7 bases, with 3 bases between them. CDR3 in DNA: TGTGCCAGCAGCTTAACTAATGAGCAGTTCTTC. It yields the protein CASSLTNEQFF.

The rearrangement joins TRBV19 to TRBJ2-1, with 14 bases lining up with TRBD2. CDR1 is LNHDA and CDR2 is SQIVND in the germline V gene (reference sequence). CDR3 length equals 18 residues. J gave up 1 base and V 6 bases, and 8 bases lay outside the gene matches. Here the CDR3 DNA reads TGTGCCAGTAGAGGACTAGCGGGAGGTCCTCGGTCCTACAATGAGCAGTTCTTC. Amino acids: CASRGLAGGPRSYNEQFF. Based on the CDR3 plus reference TRBV19 and TRBJ2-1, the full variable domain is DGGITQSPKYLFRKEGQNVTLSCEQNLNHDAMYWYRQDPGQGLRLIYYSQIVNDFQKGDIAEGYSVSREKKESFPLTVTSAQKNPTAFYLCASRGLAGGPRSYNEQFFGPGTRLTVL.

Comment on this clonotype: The junction does not match germline at one end; this may be a read error. The gene calls are TRBV2 and TRBJ2-7; 7 positions agree with TRBD2. Germline CDR1 reads SNHLY; CDR2 reads FYNNEI. There are 12 residues in the CDR3. The CDR3 coding sequence is TGTGCCAGCAGTGGCCTCCCTAGCGGCATTATCTTC. This gives the protein CASSGLPSGIIF.

This rearrangement joins TRBV27 to TRBJ2-5; D might be TRBD1 (6 bases). The V gene lost 7 bases and the J gene lost 7 bases, with 28 bases spanning the gap. The CDR3 has 17 residues. The germline V gene encodes CDR1 MNHEY and CDR2 SMNVEV (reference sequence). CDR3 loop: CASKESPGYRASRTQYF. CDR3 bases: TGTGCCAGCAAAGAAAGTCCTGGGTACAGGGCGAGTCGGACCCAGTACTTC.

A few counts support this clonotype. The J gene is TRBJ2-4, the V gene TRBV28; D call uncertain. Germline V gene sequence: CDR1 MDHEN, CDR2 SYDVKM. The length of the CDR3 is 17 residues. V lost 6 bases and J lost 4, with 22 bases in between. CDR3 in amino acids: CASSRPPGAPIKNIQYF. CDR3 coding DNA: TGTGCCAGCAGCCGACCCCCGGGTGCCCCGATAAAAAACATTCAGTACTTC.

This clonotype was found a few times. The chain is built from TRBV11-2 and TRBJ2-7, with no clear D. Trimming left V 1 base short and J 3 bases short, with 7 bases between. The CDR3 has 13 amino acids. Germline CDR1 and CDR2: SGHAT and FQNNGV. CDR3 sequence (DNA): TGTGCCAGCAGCTTAGTACCTATCTACGAGCAGTACTTC. Translation: CASSLVPIYEQYF.

The chain couples TRBV7-2 to TRBJ2-1; TRBD1 matches 7 bases. This CDR3 has 15 residues. Germline V gene sequence: CDR1 SGHTA, CDR2 FQGNSA. Trimming took 5 bases from V and 4 from J; bases not matched to a gene: 8. CDR3 DNA sequence: TGTGCCAGCAGCCTCAAGCCAGGGGGTTACAATGAGCAGTTCTTC. The encoded protein is CASSLKPGGYNEQFF.

This clonotype turned up a few times. This rearrangement joins TRBV11-2 to TRBJ2-1; 9 nucleotides line up with TRBD1. Trimming cost V 3 bases and J 14 bases; bases outside gene matches: 17. Germline assignment: CDR1 SGHAT and CDR2 FQNNGV. CDR3 size: 16 residues. In nucleotides, the CDR3 is TGTGCCAGCAGCTTTTCGACGTTGGGAAAGCGGGACAGGGAGTTCTTC. It specifies CASSFSTLGKRDREFF.

This clonotype was observed a handful of times. V and J are TRBV19 and TRBJ2-7, with 9 bases lining up with TRBD1. This CDR3 is 17 amino acids long. Germline CDR1 is LNHDA and CDR2 is SQIVND (reference sequence). The V gene end was trimmed by 3 bases and the J gene end by 5 bases; junction bases not matched to a gene: 14. DNA for the CDR3: TGTGCCAGTAGTATGGAGGGAGCACAGGGGGCGGGCCACGAGCAGTACTTC. Translation: CASSMEGAQGAGHEQYF.

The chain recombines TRBV18 with TRBJ2-4; D might be TRBD2 (5 bases). Germline loops: CDR1 KGHSH, CDR2 LQKENI. The CDR3 has 20 residues. With 3 bases removed from V and 0 bases from J, the gap between germline ends came to 24 bases. The chain's CDR3 is CASSPDHRFEAEIAKNIQYF. The CDR3 DNA reads TGTGCCAGCTCACCCGACCACCGCTTTGAAGCGGAAATAGCCAAAAACATTCAGTACTTC.

A word on this clonotype: The junction does not match germline at one end; this may be a read error. The V gene is TRBV19, the J gene TRBJ1-4; unclear D gene. The CDR3 has 14 amino acids. Per the germline V gene, CDR1 is LNHDA and CDR2 is SQIVND (reference sequence). The CDR3 DNA is TGTGTCAGTAGTAGGTCGGCAACTAATGAAAAACTGTTTTTT. Its translation is CVSSRSATNEKLFF.

This chain joins TRBV5-1 and TRBJ2-3; TRBD1 is a possible D gene (5 bases). Trimming cost V 4 bases and J 1 base, with 19 bases left between them. This CDR3 is 17 amino acids long. Germline loops: CDR1 SGHRS, CDR2 YFSETQ. CDR3 sequence: CASSRVQGVFGTDTQYF. As DNA, the CDR3 is TGCGCCAGCAGCCGTGTCCAGGGCGTTTTTGGCACAGATACGCAGTATTTT.

The chain uses TRBV28 and TRBJ2-1; 7 bases align to TRBD2. CDR1 is MDHEN and CDR2 is SYDVKM in the germline V gene. After removal of 11 bases from V and 4 bases from J, the junction contained 11 bases not matched to a gene. The CDR3 consists of 14 residues. The CDR3 reads CAFGASGAYNEQFF. CDR3 sequence (DNA): TGTGCCTTCGGTGCAAGCGGGGCGTACAATGAGCAGTTCTTC.

The chain's CDR3 is CASRESPHEQFF. CDR3 sequence (DNA): TGTGCCAGCAGGGAGAGTCCCCATGAGCAGTTCTTC. This chain connects TRBV2 to TRBJ2-1; D unclear. The CDR3 length is 12 residues. Trimming removed 6 bases from V and 8 bases from J, with 11 bases in between. CDR1 is SNHLY and CDR2 is FYNNEI in the germline V gene.

This clonotype was recorded a few times. The J gene is TRBJ2-1, the V gene TRBV4-3; 8 positions match TRBD2. The CDR3 spans 17 residues. Germline V gene lookup returns CDR1 LGHNA and CDR2 YSLEER. J lost 2 bases, V lost 0 bases, and 6 bases had no gene match. Written as DNA, the CDR3 is TGCGCCAGCAGCCAAGAACCGAGCGGGAGTGCCTACAATGAGCAGTTCTTC. It is translated as CASSQEPSGSAYNEQFF.